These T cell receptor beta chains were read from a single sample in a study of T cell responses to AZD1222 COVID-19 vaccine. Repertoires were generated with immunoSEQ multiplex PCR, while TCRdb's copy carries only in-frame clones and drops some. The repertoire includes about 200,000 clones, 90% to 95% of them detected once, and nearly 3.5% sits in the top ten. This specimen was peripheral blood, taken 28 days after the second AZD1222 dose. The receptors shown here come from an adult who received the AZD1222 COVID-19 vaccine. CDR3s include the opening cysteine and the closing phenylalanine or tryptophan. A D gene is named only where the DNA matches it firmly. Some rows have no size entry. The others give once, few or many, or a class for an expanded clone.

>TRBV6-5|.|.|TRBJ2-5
TGTGCCAGCAGTTACGGGTTTTCGTACCAAGAGACCCAGTACTTC
CASSYGFSYQETQYF
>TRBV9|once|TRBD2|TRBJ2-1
TGTGCCAGCAGCGGAGGCCCTAGCGGGAGCTCCTACAATGAGCAGTTCTTC
CASSGGPSGSSYNEQFF
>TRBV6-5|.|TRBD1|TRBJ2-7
TGTGCCAGCGGACAGGGTCTACGGACCGAGCAGTACTTC
CASGQGLRTEQYF
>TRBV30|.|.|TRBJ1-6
TGTGCCGTCTCCCGTAGGGACCTAAATAATTCACCCCTCCACTTT
CAVSRRDLNNSPLHF
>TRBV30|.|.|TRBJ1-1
TGTGCCTGGAGGGGACGGACTGAAGCTTTCTTT
CAWRGRTEAFF
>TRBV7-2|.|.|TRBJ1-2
TGTGCCAGCAGCACAGACTTCCACGGGGGCTATGGCTACACCTTC
CASSTDFHGGYGYTF
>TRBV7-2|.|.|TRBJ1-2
TGTGCCAGCAGCTTGGAGGCGGAGACCGCTAACTATGGCTACACCTTC
CASSLEAETANYGYTF
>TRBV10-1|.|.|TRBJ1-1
TGCGCCTCCCAACAGGGAGTCAACACTGAAGCTTTCTTT
CASQQGVNTEAFF
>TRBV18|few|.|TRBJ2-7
TGTGCCAGCTCACGGGACGGAGCCCACGAGCAGTACTTC
CASSRDGAHEQYF
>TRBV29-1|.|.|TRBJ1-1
TGCAGCGTTGTAGGCAGGTTGAACACTGAAGCTTTCTTT
CSVVGRLNTEAFF
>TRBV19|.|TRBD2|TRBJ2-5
TGTGCCTCCCGCAGGCTAGCGGGAGAGGAGACCCAGTACTTC
CASRRLAGEETQYF
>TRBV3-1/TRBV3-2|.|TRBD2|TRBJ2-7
TGTGCCAGCAGCCCCCTCGGGACTAGCGGGAGATACGAGCAGTACTTC
CASSPLGTSGRYEQYF
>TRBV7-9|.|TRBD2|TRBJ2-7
TGTGCCAGCAGCTCCTGGGAGGGTAGCGGGATCTACGAGCAGTACTTC
CASSSWEGSGIYEQYF
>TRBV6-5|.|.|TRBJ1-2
TGTGCCAGCAGCCCAATCAGGGGCATCGGCTACACCTTC
CASSPIRGIGYTF
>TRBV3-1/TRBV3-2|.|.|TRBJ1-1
TGTGCCAGCAGCGATACCCTTAAGTGGGGGAACACTGAAGCTTTCTTT
CASSDTLKWGNTEAFF
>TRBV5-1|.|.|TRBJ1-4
TGCGCCAGCAGCTTGATCGGCGGGGGTCGAGAAAAACTGTTTTTT
CASSLIGGGREKLFF
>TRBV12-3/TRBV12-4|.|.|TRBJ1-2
TGTGCCAGCAGTTGGGACTATGGCTACACCTTC
CASSWDYGYTF